Sequencing of this T cell receptor beta chain was carried out in a study of regulatory T cells in long-lasting Graves disease. For the study at large: The term persistent Graves' disease signified upward of 5 years on antithyroid drugs with positive TSH receptor antibodies.

Arm-PCR of CDR3 regions and iRepertoire HTBI primers were used to build TCR beta libraries. In the original workflow: Among the samples, 60 to 65 TRBV and 12 to 15 TRBJ segments were identified. In TCRdb, the multiplex PCR reads were re-called with MiXCR into one record per CDR3 protein. TCRdb's processing, not the authors', yielded these V and J calls. The sample holds roughly 450,000 distinct CDR3 sequences, about 20% seen once. Time point described: persistent/refractory GD, antithyroid drugs over 5 years with positive TRAb. Preparation of the TCR library used RNA extracted from PBMCs. This clonotype was seen a handful of times. Per the germline V gene, CDR1 is SEHNR and CDR2 is FQNEAQ (reference sequence). With 4 bases clipped from V and 5 bases from J, the junction kept 4 bases outside the gene matches. The CDR3 length is 14 residues.

The sample consisted of peripheral blood mononuclear cells (PBMCs), taken when the disease was refractory, from a patient treated with antithyroid drugs. The receptor was derived from a female donor with Graves disease. This chain uses TRBV7-9 with TRBJ2-7, with 11 nucleotides matching TRBD2. The CDR3 bases are TGTGCCAGCAGCTATAGCGGGAGGGTAAACGAGCAGTACTTC. Protein product: CASSYSGRVNEQYF.